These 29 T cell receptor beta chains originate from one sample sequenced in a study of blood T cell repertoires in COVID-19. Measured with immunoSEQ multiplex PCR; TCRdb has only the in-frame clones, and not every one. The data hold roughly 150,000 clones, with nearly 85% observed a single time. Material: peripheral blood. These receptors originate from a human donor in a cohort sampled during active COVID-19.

CDR3 sequence: CASSRKRSTEAFF. The CDR3 DNA reads TGTGCCAGCAGTCGAAAGCGGTCCACTGAAGCTTTCTTT. V gene TRBV12-3 or TRBV12-4 combines with J gene TRBJ1-1; unclear D gene. The CDR3 sequence is 13 residues long. Trimming took 5 bases from V and 4 from J, leaving 11 bases between them.

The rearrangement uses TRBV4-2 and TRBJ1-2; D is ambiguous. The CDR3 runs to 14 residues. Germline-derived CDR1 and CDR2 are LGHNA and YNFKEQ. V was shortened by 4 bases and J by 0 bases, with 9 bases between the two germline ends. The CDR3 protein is CASSPTGSNYGYTF. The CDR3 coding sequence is TGTGCCAGCAGCCCAACGGGATCTAACTATGGCTACACCTTC.

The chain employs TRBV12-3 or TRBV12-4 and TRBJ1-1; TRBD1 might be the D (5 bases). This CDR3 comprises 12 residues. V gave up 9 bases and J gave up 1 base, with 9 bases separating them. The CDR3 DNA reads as TGTGCCAGTTGGAGGGGGAACACTGAAGCTTTCTTT. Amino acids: CASWRGNTEAFF.

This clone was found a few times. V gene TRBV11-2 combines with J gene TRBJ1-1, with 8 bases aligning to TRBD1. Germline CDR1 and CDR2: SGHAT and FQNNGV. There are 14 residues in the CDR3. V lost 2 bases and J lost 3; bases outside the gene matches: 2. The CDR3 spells CASSLRQGYTEAFF. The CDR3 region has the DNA TGTGCCAGCAGCTTACGACAGGGGTACACTGAAGCTTTCTTT.

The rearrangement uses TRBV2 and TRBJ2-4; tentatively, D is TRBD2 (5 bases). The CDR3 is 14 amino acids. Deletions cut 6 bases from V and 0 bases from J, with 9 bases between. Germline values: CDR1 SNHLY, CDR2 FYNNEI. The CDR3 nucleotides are TGTGCCAGCAGGCCAGGACTAGCCAAAAACATTCAGTACTTC. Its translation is CASRPGLAKNIQYF.

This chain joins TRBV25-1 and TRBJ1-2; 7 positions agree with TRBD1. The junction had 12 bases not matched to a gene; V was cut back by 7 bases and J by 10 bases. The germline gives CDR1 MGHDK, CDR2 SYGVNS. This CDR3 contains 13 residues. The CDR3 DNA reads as TGTGCCAGCATGGACAGGAAACTATGGGTCTACACCTTC. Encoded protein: CASMDRKLWVYTF.

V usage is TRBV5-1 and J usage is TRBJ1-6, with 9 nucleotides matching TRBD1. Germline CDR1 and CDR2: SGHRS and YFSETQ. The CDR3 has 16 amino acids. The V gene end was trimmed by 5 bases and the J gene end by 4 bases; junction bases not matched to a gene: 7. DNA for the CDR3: TGCGCCAGCAGTTCGACAGGGGGTATTTATAATTCACCCCTCCACTTT. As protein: CASSSTGGIYNSPLHF.

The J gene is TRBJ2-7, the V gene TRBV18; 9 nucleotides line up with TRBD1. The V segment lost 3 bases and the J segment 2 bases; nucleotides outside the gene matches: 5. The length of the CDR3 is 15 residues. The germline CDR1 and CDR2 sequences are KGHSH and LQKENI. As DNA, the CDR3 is TGTGCCAGCTCACCCCCGGGACAGGGTACCTACGAGCAGTACTTC. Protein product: CASSPPGQGTYEQYF.

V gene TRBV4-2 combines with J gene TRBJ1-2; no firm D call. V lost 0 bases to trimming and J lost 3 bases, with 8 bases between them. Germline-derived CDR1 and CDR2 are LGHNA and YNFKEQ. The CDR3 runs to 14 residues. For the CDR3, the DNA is TGTGCCAGCAGCCAAGATGGGCGCGACTATGGCTACACCTTC. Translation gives CASSQDGRDYGYTF.

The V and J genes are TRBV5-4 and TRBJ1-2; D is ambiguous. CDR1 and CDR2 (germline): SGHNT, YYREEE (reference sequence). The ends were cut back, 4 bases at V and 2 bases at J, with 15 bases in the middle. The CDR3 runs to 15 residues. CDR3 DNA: TGTGCCAGCAGCCCATCCGGGGTACAGAACTATGGCTACACCTTC. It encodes CASSPSGVQNYGYTF.

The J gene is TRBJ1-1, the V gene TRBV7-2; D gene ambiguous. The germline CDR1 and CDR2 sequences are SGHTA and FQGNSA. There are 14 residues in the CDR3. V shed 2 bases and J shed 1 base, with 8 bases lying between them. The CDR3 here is CASSLFRQNTEAFF. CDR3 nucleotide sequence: TGTGCCAGCAGCTTATTCCGACAGAACACTGAAGCTTTCTTT.

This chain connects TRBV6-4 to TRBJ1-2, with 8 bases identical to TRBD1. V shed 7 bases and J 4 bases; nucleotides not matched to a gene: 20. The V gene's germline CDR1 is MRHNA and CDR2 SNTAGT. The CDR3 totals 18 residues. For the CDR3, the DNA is TGTGCCAGCATTTCCGGTCGGGCTTGGGCAGGGGGCAGCTATGGCTACACCTTC. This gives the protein CASISGRAWAGGSYGYTF.

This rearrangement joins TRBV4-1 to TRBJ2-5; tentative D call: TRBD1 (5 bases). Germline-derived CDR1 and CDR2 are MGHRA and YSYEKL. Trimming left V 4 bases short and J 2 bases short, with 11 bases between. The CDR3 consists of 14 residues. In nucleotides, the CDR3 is TGCGCCAGCAGCCTGACAGTTTTACAAGAGACCCAGTACTTC. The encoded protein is CASSLTVLQETQYF.

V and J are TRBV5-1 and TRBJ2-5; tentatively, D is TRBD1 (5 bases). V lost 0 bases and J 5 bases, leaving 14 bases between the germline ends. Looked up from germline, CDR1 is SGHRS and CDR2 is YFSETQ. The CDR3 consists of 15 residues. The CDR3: CASSLEPPPGETQYF. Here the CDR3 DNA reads TGCGCCAGCAGCTTGGAACCTCCCCCAGGGGAGACCCAGTACTTC.

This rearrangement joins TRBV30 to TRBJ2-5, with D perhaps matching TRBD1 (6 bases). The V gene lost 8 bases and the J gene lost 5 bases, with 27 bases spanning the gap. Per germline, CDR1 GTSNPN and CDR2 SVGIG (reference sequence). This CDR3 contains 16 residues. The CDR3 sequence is CAGGARVNRDSETQYF. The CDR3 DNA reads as TGTGCCGGAGGAGCCAGAGTGAACAGGGATTCGGAGACCCAGTACTTC.

CDR3 DNA sequence: TGTGCCTGGAGCGGCGGGGAATATAATTCACCCCTCCACTTT. Its protein is CAWSGGEYNSPLHF. The J gene is TRBJ1-6, the V gene TRBV30, with D hard to call. Germline CDR1 is GTSNPN and CDR2 is SVGIG (reference sequence). Trimming pared 3 bases from V and 4 bases from J, leaving 10 bases between. This CDR3 comprises 14 residues.

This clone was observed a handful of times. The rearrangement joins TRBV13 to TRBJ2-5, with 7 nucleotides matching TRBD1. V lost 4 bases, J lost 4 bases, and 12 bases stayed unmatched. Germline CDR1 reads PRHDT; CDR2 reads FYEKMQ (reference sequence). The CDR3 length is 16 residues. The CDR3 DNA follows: TGTGCCAGCAGCTCTCGTACAGGGGCGACCGTAGAGACCCAGTACTTC. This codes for CASSSRTGATVETQYF. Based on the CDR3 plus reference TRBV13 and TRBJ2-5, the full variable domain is AAGVIQSPRHLIKEKRETATLKCYPIPRHDTVYWYQQGPGQDPQFLISFYEKMQSDKGSIPDRFSAQQFSDYHSELNMSSLELGDSALYFCASSSRTGATVETQYFGPGTRLLVL.

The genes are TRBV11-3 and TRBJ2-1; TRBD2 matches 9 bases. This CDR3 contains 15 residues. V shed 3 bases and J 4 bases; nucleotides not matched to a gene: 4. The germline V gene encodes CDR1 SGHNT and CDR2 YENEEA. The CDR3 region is CASSFGSGGYNEQFF. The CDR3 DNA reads TGTGCCAGCAGCTTTGGTAGCGGGGGTTACAATGAGCAGTTCTTC. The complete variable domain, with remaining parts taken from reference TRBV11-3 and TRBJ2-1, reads EAGVVQSPRYKIIEKKQPVAFWCNPISGHNTLYWYLQNLGQGPELLIRYENEEAVDDSQLPKDRFSAERLKGVDSTLKIQPAELGDSAVYLCASSFGSGGYNEQFFGPGTRLTVL.

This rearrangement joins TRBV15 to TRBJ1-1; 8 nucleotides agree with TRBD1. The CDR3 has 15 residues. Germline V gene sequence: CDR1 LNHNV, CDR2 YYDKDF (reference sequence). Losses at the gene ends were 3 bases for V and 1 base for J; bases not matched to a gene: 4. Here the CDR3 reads CATSRDRARNTEAFF. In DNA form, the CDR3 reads TGTGCCACCAGCAGGGACAGGGCTAGGAACACTGAAGCTTTCTTT.

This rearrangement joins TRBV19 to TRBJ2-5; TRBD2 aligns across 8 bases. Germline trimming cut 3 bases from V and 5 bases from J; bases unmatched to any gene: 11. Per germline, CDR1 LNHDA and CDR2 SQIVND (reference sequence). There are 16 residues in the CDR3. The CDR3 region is CASSIGASGGRETQYF. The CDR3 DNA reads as TGTGCCAGTAGTATTGGGGCAAGCGGGGGCCGGGAGACCCAGTACTTC.

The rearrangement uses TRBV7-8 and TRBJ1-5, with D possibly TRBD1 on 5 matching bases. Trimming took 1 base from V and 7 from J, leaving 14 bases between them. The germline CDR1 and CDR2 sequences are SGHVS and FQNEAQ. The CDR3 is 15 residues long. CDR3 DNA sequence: TGTGCCAGCAGCTTAGATTTGGGGGGAGGCCAGCCCCAGCATTTT. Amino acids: CASSLDLGGGQPQHF.

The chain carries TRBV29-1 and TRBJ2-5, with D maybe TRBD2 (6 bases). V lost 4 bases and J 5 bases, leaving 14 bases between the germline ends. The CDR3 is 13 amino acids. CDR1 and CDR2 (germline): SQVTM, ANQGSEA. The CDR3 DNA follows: TGCAGCGTTGGTTGGGGGGTTTTTGAGACCCAGTACTTC. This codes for CSVGWGVFETQYF. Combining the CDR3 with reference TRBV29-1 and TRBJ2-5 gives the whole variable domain SAVISQKPSRDICQRGTSLTIQCQVDSQVTMMFWYRQQPGQSLTLIATANQGSEATYESGFVIDKFPISRPNLTFSTLTVSNMSPEDSSIYLCSVGWGVFETQYFGPGTRLLVL.

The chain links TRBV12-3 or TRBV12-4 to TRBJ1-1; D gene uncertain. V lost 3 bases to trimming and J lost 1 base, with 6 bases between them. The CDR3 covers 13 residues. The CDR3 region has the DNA TGTGCCAGCAGTTTGGGCAAGAACACTGAAGCTTTCTTT. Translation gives CASSLGKNTEAFF.

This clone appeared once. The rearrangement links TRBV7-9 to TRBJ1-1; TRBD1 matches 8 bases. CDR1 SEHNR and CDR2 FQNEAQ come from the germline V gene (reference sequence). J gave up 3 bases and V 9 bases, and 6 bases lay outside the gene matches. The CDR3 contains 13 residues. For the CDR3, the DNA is TGTGCCAGTTCAGGGGGCTGGGACACTGAAGCTTTCTTT. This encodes CASSGGWDTEAFF.

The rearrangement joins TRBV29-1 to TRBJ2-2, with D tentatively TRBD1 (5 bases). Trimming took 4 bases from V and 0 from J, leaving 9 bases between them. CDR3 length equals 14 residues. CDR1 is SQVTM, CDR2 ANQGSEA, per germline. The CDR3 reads CSVADSANTGELFF. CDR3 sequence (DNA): TGCAGCGTTGCCGACAGTGCGAACACCGGGGAGCTGTTTTTT.

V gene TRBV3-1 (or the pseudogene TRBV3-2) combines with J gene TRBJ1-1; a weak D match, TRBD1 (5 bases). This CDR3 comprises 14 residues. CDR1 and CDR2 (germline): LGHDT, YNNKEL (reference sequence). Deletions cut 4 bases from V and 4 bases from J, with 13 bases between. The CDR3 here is CASSLRGVSTEAFF. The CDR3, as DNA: TGTGCCAGCAGCCTCCGGGGGGTCAGCACTGAAGCTTTCTTT.

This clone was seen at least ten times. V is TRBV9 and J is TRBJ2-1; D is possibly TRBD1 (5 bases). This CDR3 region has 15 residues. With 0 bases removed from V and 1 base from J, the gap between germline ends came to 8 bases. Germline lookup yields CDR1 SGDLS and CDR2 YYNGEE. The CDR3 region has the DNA TGTGCCAGCAGCGTAGAAGACAGTTCCTACAATGAGCAGTTCTTC. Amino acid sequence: CASSVEDSSYNEQFF. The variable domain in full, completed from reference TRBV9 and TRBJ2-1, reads DSGVTQTPKHLITATGQRVTLRCSPRSGDLSVYWYQQSLDQGLQFLIQYYNGEERAKGNILERFSAQQFPDLHSELNLSSLELGDSALYFCASSVEDSSYNEQFFGPGTRLTVL.

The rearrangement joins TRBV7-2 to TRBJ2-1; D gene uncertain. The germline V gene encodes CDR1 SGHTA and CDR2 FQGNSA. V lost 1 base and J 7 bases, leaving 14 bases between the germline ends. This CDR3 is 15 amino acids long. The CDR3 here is CASSLGSVVWNEQFF. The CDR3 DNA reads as TGTGCCAGCAGCTTAGGATCGGTAGTTTGGAATGAGCAGTTCTTC. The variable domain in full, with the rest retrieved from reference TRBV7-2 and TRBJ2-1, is GAGVSQSPSNKVTEKGKDVELRCDPISGHTALYWYRQSLGQGLEFLIYFQGNSAPDKSGLPSDRFSAERTGGSVSTLTIQRTQQEDSAVYLCASSLGSVVWNEQFFGPGTRLTVL.

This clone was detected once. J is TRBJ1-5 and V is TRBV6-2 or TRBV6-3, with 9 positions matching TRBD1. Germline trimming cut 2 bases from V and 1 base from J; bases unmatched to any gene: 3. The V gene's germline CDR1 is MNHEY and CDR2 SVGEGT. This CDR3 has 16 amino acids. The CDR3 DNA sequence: TGTGCCAGCAGTTACCTGGACAGGGGAAGCAATCAGCCCCAGCATTTT. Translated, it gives CASSYLDRGSNQPQHF.